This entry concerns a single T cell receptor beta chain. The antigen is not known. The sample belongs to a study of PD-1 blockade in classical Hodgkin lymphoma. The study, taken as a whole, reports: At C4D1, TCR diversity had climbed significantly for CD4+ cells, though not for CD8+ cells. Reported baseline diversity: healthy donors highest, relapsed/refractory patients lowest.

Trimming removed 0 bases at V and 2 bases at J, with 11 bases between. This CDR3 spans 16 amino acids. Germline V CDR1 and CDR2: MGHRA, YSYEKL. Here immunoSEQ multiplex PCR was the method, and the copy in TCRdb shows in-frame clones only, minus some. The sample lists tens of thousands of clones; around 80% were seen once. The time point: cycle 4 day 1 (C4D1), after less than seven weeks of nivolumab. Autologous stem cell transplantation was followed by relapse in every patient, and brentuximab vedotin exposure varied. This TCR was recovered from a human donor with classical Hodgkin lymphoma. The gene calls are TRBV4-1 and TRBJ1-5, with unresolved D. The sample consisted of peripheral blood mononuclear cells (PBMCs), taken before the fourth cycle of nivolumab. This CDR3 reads CASSQDVSHGNQPQHF. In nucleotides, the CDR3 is TGCGCCAGCAGCCAAGATGTCAGCCACGGCAATCAGCCCCAGCATTTT.